These 18 T cell receptor beta chains originate from one sample sequenced in a study of T cells in Graves' hyperthyroidism and ophthalmopathy. The source material, RNA transcripts, was used to amplify TCR beta CDR3 regions. HTBI primers were the set used in a first-round RT-PCR of the TCR CDR3. TCRdb re-called the multiplex PCR reads through MiXCR, storing one row per CDR3 protein. The sample lists approximately 690,000 distinct CDR3 sequences, roughly 15% occurring once. The material sequenced was blood. The receptors shown here come from a woman in her forties or fifties with Graves' ophthalmopathy.

V and J are TRBV6-6 and TRBJ2-2; TRBD2 might be the D (6 bases). CDR1 and CDR2 from the germline V gene are MNHNY and SVGAGI (reference sequence). The V gene lost 2 bases and the J gene lost 7 bases, with 8 bases spanning the gap. The CDR3 is made up of 13 amino acids. CDR3 sequence reads: CASSYRGNGELFF. The DNA of the CDR3 is TGTGCCAGCAGTTACCGCGGGAACGGGGAGCTGTTTTTT.

This clonotype occurred many times. This chain joins TRBV5-5 and TRBJ2-5, with a possible D match to TRBD1 (6 bases). Germline V gene sequence: CDR1 SGHKS, CDR2 YYEKEE (reference sequence). V gave up 0 bases and J gave up 2 bases, with 11 bases separating them. The CDR3 length is 15 residues. CDR3 sequence (DNA): TGTGCCAGCAGCTTGGCCTTTGGACAGCAAGAGACCCAGTACTTC. Translating it yields CASSLAFGQQETQYF. Full variable domain (missing parts from reference TRBV5-5 and TRBJ2-5): DAGVTQSPTHLIKTRGQQVTLRCSPISGHKSVSWYQQVLGQGPQFIFQYYEKEERGRGNFPDRFSARQFPNYSSELNVNALLLGDSALYLCASSLAFGQQETQYFGPGTRLLVL.

This clonotype was found many times. The CDR3 DNA sequence: TGTGCCAGCAGCTTAGACCCGGGACTCACTAATTCCTACGAGCAGTACTTC. Protein product: CASSLDPGLTNSYEQYF. J is TRBJ2-7 and V is TRBV7-9; possible D gene TRBD2, 6 bases. The CDR3 runs 17 residues. Per germline, CDR1 SEHNR and CDR2 FQNEAQ (reference sequence). The V end was cut by 1 base, the J end by 1 base, with 17 bases between.

Notes on this clonotype: A junction boundary mismatches the germline segment, possibly from a read error. The V and J genes are TRBV5-1 and TRBJ2-5; TRBD2 matches at 11 bases. This CDR3 spans 15 amino acids. The germline CDR1 and CDR2 sequences are SGHRS and YFSETQ. In DNA, the CDR3 is TGTGCCAGCAGCGGGGGACTAGCGGAAGGAGAGACCCAGTACTTC. Encoded protein: CASSGGLAEGETQYF.

This clonotype was seen many times. The chain links TRBV11-1 to TRBJ2-7, with D tentatively TRBD1 (5 bases). The ends were cut back, 6 bases at V and 0 bases at J, with 12 bases in the middle. Germline lookup yields CDR1 SGHAT and CDR2 FQDESV (reference sequence). The length of the CDR3 is 14 residues. CDR3 residues: CASSTGQFSYEQYF. In nucleotides, the CDR3 is TGTGCCAGCAGTACCGGACAATTCTCCTACGAGCAGTACTTC.

This clonotype was observed a few times. This chain links TRBV7-6 with TRBJ1-1; maybe TRBD1 (5 bases). CDR3 length equals 18 residues. The V gene lost 0 bases and the J gene lost 4 bases, with 21 bases spanning the gap. CDR1 and CDR2 from the germline V gene are SGHVS and FNYEAQ. CDR3 loop: CASSLAMDPRGISTEAFF. CDR3 DNA: TGTGCCAGCAGCTTAGCGATGGACCCCCGGGGCATTTCCACTGAAGCTTTCTTT.

In this sample, this clonotype turned up a few times. V usage is TRBV18 and J usage is TRBJ2-5, with D perhaps matching TRBD1 or TRBD2 (5 bases each). Germline lookup yields CDR1 KGHSH and CDR2 LQKENI. The length of the CDR3 is 14 residues. V was cut by 3 bases and J by 4 bases, with 12 bases left in between. For the CDR3, the DNA is TGTGCCAGCTCACCCGTTGAGGGGAGAGAGACCCAGTACTTC. Protein product: CASSPVEGRETQYF.

This clonotype was counted many times. This rearrangement joins TRBV5-1 to TRBJ2-3, with 7 bases aligning to TRBD2. With V trimmed by 7 bases and J by 2 bases, 10 bases remained unmatched. The germline gives CDR1 SGHRS, CDR2 YFSETQ. CDR3 length equals 15 residues. The DNA for the CDR3 is TGCGCCAGCTGGCTCGGGGACTACCCCACAGATACGCAGTATTTT. It codes for CASWLGDYPTDTQYF. Full variable domain (remainder filled in from reference TRBV5-1 and TRBJ2-3): KAGVTQTPRYLIKTRGQQVTLSCSPISGHRSVSWYQQTPGQGLQFLFEYFSETQRNKGNFPGRFSGRQFSNSRSEMNVSTLELGDSALYLCASWLGDYPTDTQYFGPGTRLTVL.

This clonotype was detected a few times. The chain employs TRBV6-1 and TRBJ2-7; 7 nucleotides match TRBD2. The germline V gene encodes CDR1 MNHNS and CDR2 SASEGT. Trimming removed 7 bases from V and 1 base from J; junction bases left unmatched: 7. The CDR3 runs 14 residues. CDR3: CASKIGLGSYEQYF. CDR3 in DNA: TGTGCCAGCAAGATCGGACTAGGTTCCTACGAGCAGTACTTC.

This clonotype has more than one count but fewer than ten. The chain has TRBV15 and TRBJ2-2; tentatively, D is TRBD2 (6 bases). This CDR3 has 15 residues. With 0 bases removed from V and 6 bases from J, the gap between germline ends came to 11 bases. Germline CDR1 LNHNV, CDR2 YYDKDF (reference sequence). CDR3 sequence (DNA): TGTGCCACCAGCAGAGATCTAGGAGGGGCCGGGGAGCTGTTTTTT. It yields the protein CATSRDLGGAGELFF.

At least ten counts were recorded for this clonotype. J is TRBJ1-5 and V is TRBV28, with D unresolved. Germline V CDR1 and CDR2: MDHEN, SYDVKM. The V gene lost 3 bases and the J gene lost 6 bases, with 6 bases spanning the gap. This CDR3 has 12 amino acids. DNA for the CDR3: TGTGCCAGCAGTTTCGAAACTCAGCCCCAGCATTTT. It encodes CASSFETQPQHF.

This chain joins TRBV4-1 and TRBJ2-2; the D gene is possibly TRBD2 (6 bases). The CDR3 length is 16 residues. Looked up from germline, CDR1 is MGHRA and CDR2 is YSYEKL. V dropped 4 bases and J dropped 1 base, with 13 bases sitting between them. CDR3 coding DNA: TGCGCCAGCAGCCCCTTCTCCGGGAGGAACACCGGGGAGCTGTTTTTT. Its protein product is CASSPFSGRNTGELFF.

Many counts were recorded for this clonotype. The J gene is TRBJ1-1, the V gene TRBV3-1; D ambiguous. CDR3 length: 14 amino acids. CDR1 is LGHDT and CDR2 is YNNKEL in the germline V gene (reference sequence). V was clipped by 0 bases and J by 6 bases, with 11 bases between them. The CDR3 reads CASSQDWGVAEAFF. CDR3 bases: TGTGCCAGCAGCCAAGACTGGGGAGTAGCTGAAGCTTTCTTT.

Concerning this clonotype: One end of the junction is discordant with germline, which a read error may explain. The CDR3 spells CVSSSRGGYEQYF. The CDR3 nucleotides are TGTGTCAGCAGCTCACGGGGAGGCTACGAGCAGTACTTC. The chain is built from TRBV11-2 and TRBJ2-7, with D tentatively TRBD2 (6 bases). The CDR3 contains 13 residues. The V gene's germline CDR1 is SGHAT and CDR2 FQNNGV.

This chain links TRBV28 with TRBJ1-3; a weak D match, TRBD1 (5 bases). CDR1 and CDR2 (germline): MDHEN, SYDVKM. CDR3 length: 16 residues. V was shortened by 3 bases and J by 3 bases, with 15 bases between the two germline ends. In DNA form, the CDR3 reads TGTGCCAGCAGTTTCGACGGGGGGAAAGGTGGAAACACCATATATTTT. This gives the protein CASSFDGGKGGNTIYF.

At least ten counts were recorded for this clonotype. The CDR3 coding sequence is TGTGCCAGCGTCCAGGGTATTCATCAGCCCCAGCATTTT. Encoded protein: CASVQGIHQPQHF. This chain links TRBV6-2 or TRBV6-3 with TRBJ1-5; tentative D call: TRBD1 (5 bases). Between the trimmed V and J ends, which lost 8 bases and 5 bases, there was a span of 13 bases. Per the germline V gene, CDR1 is MNHEY and CDR2 is SVGEGT. CDR3 length: 13 residues.

The chain combines TRBV4-3 with TRBJ2-2, with TRBD2 as a possible D gene (5 bases). This CDR3 spans 16 amino acids. V shed 4 bases and J shed 3 bases, with 15 bases lying between them. The germline V gene encodes CDR1 LGHNA and CDR2 YSLEER. In nucleotides, the CDR3 is TGCGCCAGCAGCCCCCGTCCCGGGATCGACACCGGGGAGCTGTTTTTT. Amino acid sequence: CASSPRPGIDTGELFF.

This clonotype was seen repeatedly, ten times or more. The chain couples TRBV7-2 to TRBJ2-1; 7 positions agree with TRBD2. Germline V gene sequence: CDR1 SGHTA, CDR2 FQGNSA. The CDR3 runs to 13 residues. V lost 1 base to trimming and J lost 6 bases; unmatched junction nucleotides: 0. The CDR3 nucleotides are TGTGCCAGCAGCTTAGGCGGGAGCAATGAGCAGTTCTTC. Residues: CASSLGGSNEQFF.